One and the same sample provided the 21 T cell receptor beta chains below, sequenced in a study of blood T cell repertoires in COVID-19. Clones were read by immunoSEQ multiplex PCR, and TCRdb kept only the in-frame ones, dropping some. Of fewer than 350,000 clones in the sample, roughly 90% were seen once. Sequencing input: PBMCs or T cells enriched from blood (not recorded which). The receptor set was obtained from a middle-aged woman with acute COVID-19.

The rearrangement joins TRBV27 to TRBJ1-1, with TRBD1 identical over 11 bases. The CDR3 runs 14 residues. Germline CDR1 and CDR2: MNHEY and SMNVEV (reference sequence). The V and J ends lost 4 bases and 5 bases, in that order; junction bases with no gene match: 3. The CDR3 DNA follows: TGTGCCAGCAGTTGGGACAGGGGGGGGACTGAAGCTTTCTTT. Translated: CASSWDRGGTEAFF.

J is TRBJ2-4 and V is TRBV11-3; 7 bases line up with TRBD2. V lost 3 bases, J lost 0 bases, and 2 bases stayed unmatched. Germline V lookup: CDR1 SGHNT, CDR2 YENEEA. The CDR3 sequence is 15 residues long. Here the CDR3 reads CASSFGGIAKNIQYF. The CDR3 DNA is TGTGCCAGCAGCTTCGGGGGGATAGCCAAAAACATTCAGTACTTC.

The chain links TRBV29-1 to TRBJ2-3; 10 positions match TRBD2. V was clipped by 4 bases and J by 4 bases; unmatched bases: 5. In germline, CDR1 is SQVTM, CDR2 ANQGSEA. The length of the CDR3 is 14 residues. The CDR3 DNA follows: TGCAGCGTTGGGGTAGCGGGAGGTCCAGATACGCAGTATTTT. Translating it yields CSVGVAGGPDTQYF.

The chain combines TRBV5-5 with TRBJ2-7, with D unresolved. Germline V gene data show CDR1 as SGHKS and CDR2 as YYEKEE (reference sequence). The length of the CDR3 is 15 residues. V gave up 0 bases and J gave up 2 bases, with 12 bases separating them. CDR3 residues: CASSLVLAGTYEQYF. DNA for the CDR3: TGTGCCAGCAGCTTGGTTCTCGCCGGTACCTACGAGCAGTACTTC. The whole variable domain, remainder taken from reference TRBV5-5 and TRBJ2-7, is DAGVTQSPTHLIKTRGQQVTLRCSPISGHKSVSWYQQVLGQGPQFIFQYYEKEERGRGNFPDRFSARQFPNYSSELNVNALLLGDSALYLCASSLVLAGTYEQYFGPGTRLTVT.

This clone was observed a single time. The CDR3 protein is CSAERTSGLSYNEQFF. In nucleotides, the CDR3 is TGCAGCGCCGAAAGGACTAGCGGGTTATCCTACAATGAGCAGTTCTTC. V gene TRBV29-1 combines with J gene TRBJ2-1; TRBD2 agrees at 11 bases. With V trimmed by 7 bases and J by 1 base, 9 bases remained unmatched. CDR3 length: 16 residues. Germline V gene lookup returns CDR1 SQVTM and CDR2 ANQGSEA.

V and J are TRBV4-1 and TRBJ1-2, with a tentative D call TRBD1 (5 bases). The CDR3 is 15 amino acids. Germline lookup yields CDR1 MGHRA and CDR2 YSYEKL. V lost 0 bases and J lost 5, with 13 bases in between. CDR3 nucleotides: TGCGCCAGCAGCCAAGAATCCGGGGGGAATTATGGCTACACCTTC. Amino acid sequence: CASSQESGGNYGYTF.

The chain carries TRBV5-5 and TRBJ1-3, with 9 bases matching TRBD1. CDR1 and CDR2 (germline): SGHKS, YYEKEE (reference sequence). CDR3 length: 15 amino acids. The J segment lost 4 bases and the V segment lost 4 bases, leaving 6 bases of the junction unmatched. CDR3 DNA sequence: TGTGCCAGCAGCGTGGACAGGGGATGGGGAAACACCATATATTTT. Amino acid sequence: CASSVDRGWGNTIYF.

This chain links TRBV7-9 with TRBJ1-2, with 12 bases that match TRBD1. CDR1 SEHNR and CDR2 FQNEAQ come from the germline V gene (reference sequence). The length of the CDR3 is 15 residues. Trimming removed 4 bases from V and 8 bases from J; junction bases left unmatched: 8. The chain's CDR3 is CASSSPGQGAWGYTF. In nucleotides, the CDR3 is TGTGCCAGCAGCTCCCCGGGACAGGGGGCTTGGGGCTACACCTTC.

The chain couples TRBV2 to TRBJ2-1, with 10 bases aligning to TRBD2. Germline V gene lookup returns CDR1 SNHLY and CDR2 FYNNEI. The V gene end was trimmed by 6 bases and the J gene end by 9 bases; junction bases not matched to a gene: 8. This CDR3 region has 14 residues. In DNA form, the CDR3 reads TGTGCCAGCAGGGGAACTAGCGGGGATGGTGAGCAGTTCTTC. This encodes CASRGTSGDGEQFF.

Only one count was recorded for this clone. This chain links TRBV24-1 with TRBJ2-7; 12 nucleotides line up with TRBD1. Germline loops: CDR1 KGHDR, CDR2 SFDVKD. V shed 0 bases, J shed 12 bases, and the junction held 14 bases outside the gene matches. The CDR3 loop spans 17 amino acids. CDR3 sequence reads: CATSDLPLRDRGRKVYF. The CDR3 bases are TGTGCCACCAGTGATTTGCCCCTCCGGGACAGGGGGCGAAAGGTGTACTTC.

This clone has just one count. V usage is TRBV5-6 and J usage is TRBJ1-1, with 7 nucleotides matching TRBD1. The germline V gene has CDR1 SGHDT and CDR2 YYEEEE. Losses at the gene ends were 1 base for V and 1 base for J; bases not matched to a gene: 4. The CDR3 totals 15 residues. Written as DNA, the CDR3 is TGTGCCAGCAGCTTGAGGCAGGGGGGGAACACTGAAGCTTTCTTT. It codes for CASSLRQGGNTEAFF.

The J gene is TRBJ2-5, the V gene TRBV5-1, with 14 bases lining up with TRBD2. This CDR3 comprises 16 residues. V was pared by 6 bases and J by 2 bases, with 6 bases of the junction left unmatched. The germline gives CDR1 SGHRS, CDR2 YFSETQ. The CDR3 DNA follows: TGCGCCAGCACCCTGACTAGCGGGGGGGAGCAAGAGACCCAGTACTTC. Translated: CASTLTSGGEQETQYF.

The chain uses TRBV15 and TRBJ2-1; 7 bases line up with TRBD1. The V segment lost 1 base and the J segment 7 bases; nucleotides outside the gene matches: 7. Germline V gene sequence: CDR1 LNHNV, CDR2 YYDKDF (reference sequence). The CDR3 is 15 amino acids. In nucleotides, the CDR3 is TGTGCCACCAGCAGAGTCAGACAGGGTGGGAATGAGCAGTTCTTC. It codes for CATSRVRQGGNEQFF.

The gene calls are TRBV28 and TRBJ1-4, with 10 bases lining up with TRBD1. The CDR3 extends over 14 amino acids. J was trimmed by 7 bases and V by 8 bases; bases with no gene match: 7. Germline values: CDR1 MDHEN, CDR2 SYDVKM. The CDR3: CASATGGSGEKLFF. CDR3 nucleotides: TGTGCCAGCGCGACAGGGGGCAGTGGTGAAAAACTGTTTTTT.

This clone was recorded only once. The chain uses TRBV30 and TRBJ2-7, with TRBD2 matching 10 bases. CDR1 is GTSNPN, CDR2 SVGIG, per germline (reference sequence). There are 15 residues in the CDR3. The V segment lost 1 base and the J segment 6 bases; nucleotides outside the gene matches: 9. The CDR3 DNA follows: TGTGCCTGGAGTGACCTAGCGGGAGTACGACTCGAGCAGTACTTC. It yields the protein CAWSDLAGVRLEQYF.

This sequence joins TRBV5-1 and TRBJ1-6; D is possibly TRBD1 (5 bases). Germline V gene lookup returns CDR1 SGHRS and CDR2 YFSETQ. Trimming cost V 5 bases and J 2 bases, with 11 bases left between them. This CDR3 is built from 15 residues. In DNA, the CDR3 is TGCGCCAGCAGTCCGCAGGGAACCTATAATTCACCCCTCCACTTT. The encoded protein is CASSPQGTYNSPLHF.

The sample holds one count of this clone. CDR3 nucleotides: TGTGCCAGCAGCTGGGACAGTAGCTCCTACGAGCAGTACTTC. Its translation: CASSWDSSSYEQYF. The chain is built from TRBV5-4 and TRBJ2-7; 7 nucleotides match TRBD1. V dropped 3 bases and J dropped 0; count of bases not matched to a gene: 3. The germline V gene has CDR1 SGHNT and CDR2 YYREEE (reference sequence). The CDR3 loop spans 14 amino acids.

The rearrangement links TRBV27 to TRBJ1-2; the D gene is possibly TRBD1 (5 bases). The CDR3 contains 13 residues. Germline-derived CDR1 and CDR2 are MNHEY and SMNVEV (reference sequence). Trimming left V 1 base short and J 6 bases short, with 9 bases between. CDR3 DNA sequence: TGTGCCAGCAGTTTATGGGGAGGGGATGGCTACACCTTC. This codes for CASSLWGGDGYTF.

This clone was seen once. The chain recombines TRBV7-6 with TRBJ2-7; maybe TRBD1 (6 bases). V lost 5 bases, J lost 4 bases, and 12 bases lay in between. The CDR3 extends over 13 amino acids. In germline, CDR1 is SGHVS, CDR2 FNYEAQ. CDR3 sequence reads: CASSHRDTYEQYF. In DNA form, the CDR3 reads TGTGCCAGCAGCCACCGGGACACGTACGAGCAGTACTTC.

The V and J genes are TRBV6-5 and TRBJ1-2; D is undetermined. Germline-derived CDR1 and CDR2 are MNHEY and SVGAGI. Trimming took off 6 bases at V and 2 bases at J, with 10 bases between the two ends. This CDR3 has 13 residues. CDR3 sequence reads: CASRSRGNYGYTF. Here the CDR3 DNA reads TGTGCCAGCAGAAGCAGAGGGAACTATGGCTACACCTTC.

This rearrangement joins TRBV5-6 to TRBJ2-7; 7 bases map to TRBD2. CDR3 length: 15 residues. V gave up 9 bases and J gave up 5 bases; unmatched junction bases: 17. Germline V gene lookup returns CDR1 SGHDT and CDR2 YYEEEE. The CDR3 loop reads CATGERAGAQDEQYF. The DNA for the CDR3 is TGTGCCACCGGGGAAAGGGCGGGAGCTCAGGACGAGCAGTACTTC.